The clone carrying this T cell receptor (beta chain) was found many times. What it binds is unknown. The data derive from a study of human T cells and chemical hapten exposure. Findings of the study overall: The study found that DPC sensitization did not change TCRs above 1 in 1000 frequency.

CDR1 DFQATT and CDR2 SNEGSKA come from the germline V gene (reference sequence). Trimming removed 1 base from V and 7 bases from J, with 7 bases in between. This CDR3 contains 11 residues. The time point denotes: patch test 2, 6 weeks after DPC sensitization. Indicated treatment: therapeutic diphenylcyclopropenone sensitization with weekly scalp DPC. TCRdb re-called the RACE reads with MiXCR, one entry per CDR3 protein. Altogether about 380,000 distinct CDR3 sequences are present, 6% to 7% being singletons, with the ten largest covering about 5.6%. The clonotype originates from a woman aged 18-29 years with alopecia areata. Some clones in this sample may be carry-over from other donors' samples. The input for sequencing was whole blood, taken in connection with sensitization to the hapten diphenylcyclopropenone (DPC). The chain is built from TRBV20-1 and TRBJ1-1; unclear D gene. This chain's CDR3 is CSARGRNEAFF. The CDR3 DNA is TGCAGTGCTAGAGGACGGAATGAAGCTTTCTTT.